This TCR beta chain was retrieved from a study of OX40 agonist ivuxolimab in advanced cancers. The CDR3 spans 16 residues. CDR1 is SGHAT and CDR2 is FQNNGV in the germline V gene. Trimming removed 1 base from V and 4 bases from J, with 16 bases in between. Generated by immunoSEQ multiplex PCR, the TCRdb table keeps only in-frame clones and is missing some. The sample consists of 25,000 to 40,000 clones, 80% to 90% of them appearing once. The sequencing used CD4+ or CD8+ T cells sorted from blood, collected in a trial of the OX40 agonist ivuxolimab. This TCR derives from an adult with an advanced solid tumor such as melanoma, head and neck, liver or kidney cancer. The V call is TRBV11-2, the J call TRBJ1-1; perhaps TRBD1 as D (5 bases). The CDR3 loop is CASSLAAITGVTEAFF. Written as DNA, the CDR3 is TGTGCCAGCAGCTTAGCCGCCATTACGGGGGTCACTGAAGCTTTCTTT.